The 16 T cell receptor beta chains listed next were all sequenced from one sample in a study of Ad26.COV2.S vaccination and SARS-CoV-2 variants. Sequenced by immunoSEQ multiplex PCR; TCRdb stores in-frame clones only, minus some. The sample includes 500,000 or so clones, around nine tenths of them seen just once. Treatment described: around 19 received Ad26.COV2.S at low or high dose, single or two shots; 5 received placebo; per-sample allocation not given. All samples were drawn on day 63, counting from the first vaccine or placebo injection. The sequenced sample was peripheral blood, obtained in a trial of Ad26.COV2.S vaccine versus placebo. The receptors were sampled from a person between 18 and 59 years old who received the Ad26.COV2.S COVID-19 vaccine or a placebo.

This chain links TRBV28 with TRBJ2-5; TRBD1 agrees at 7 bases. The V gene end was trimmed by 5 bases and the J gene end by 5 bases; junction bases not matched to a gene: 8. The germline CDR1 and CDR2 sequences are MDHEN and SYDVKM. The CDR3 loop spans 14 amino acids. This chain's CDR3 is CASSKQGFRETQYF. CDR3 DNA sequence: TGTGCCAGCAGTAAACAGGGGTTTAGGGAGACCCAGTACTTC.

The J gene is TRBJ2-4, the V gene TRBV28; D gene ambiguous. The CDR3 spans 14 residues. The V gene's germline CDR1 is MDHEN and CDR2 SYDVKM. V lost 3 bases, J lost 6 bases, and 12 bases lay in between. CDR3 residues: CASSFLSSGNIQYF. In DNA, the CDR3 is TGTGCCAGCAGTTTCTTAAGTTCGGGAAACATTCAGTACTTC.

The rearrangement uses TRBV18 and TRBJ1-1, with a tentative D call TRBD1 (6 bases). The CDR3 is 14 residues long. The germline V and J ends were trimmed by 8 bases and 0 bases, with 13 bases remaining between them. Germline CDR1 KGHSH, CDR2 LQKENI. Written as DNA, the CDR3 is TGTGCCAGCACGAACAGGGCGGTGAACACTGAAGCTTTCTTT. Amino acids: CASTNRAVNTEAFF. Looking up the rest from reference TRBV18 and TRBJ1-1 gives the full variable domain: NAGVMQNPRHLVRRRGQEARLRCSPMKGHSHVYWYRQLPEEGLKFMVYLQKENIIDESGMPKERFSAEFPKEGPSILRIQQVVRGDSAAYFCASTNRAVNTEAFFGQGTRLTVV.

The V gene is TRBV28, the J gene TRBJ1-2; D gene uncertain. The CDR3 is 11 amino acids. Deletions cut 11 bases from V and 9 bases from J, with 16 bases between. Germline V gene data show CDR1 as MDHEN and CDR2 as SYDVKM. For the CDR3, the DNA is TGTGCCGTGAGACAAGAGTATAGCTACACCTTC. Its protein is CAVRQEYSYTF.

Concerning this clone: Other DNA sequences in the sample encode the same CDR3. Here the CDR3 DNA reads TGTGCCAGCAGTTTAGAGACCGGGGAGCTGTTTTTT. Translated: CASSLETGELFF. The chain carries TRBV12-3 or TRBV12-4 and TRBJ2-2; no clear D gene. The CDR3 length is 12 residues. V was pared by 1 base and J by 5 bases, with 2 bases between.

In its sample, this clone was seen once. The genes are TRBV9 and TRBJ1-2; D is possibly TRBD1 (5 bases). V dropped 3 bases and J dropped 3 bases, with 15 bases sitting between them. The CDR3 runs to 15 residues. CDR1 and CDR2 from the germline V gene are SGDLS and YYNGEE. The CDR3 DNA is TGTGCCAGCAGCGCAGCCGGGACGCCAGACTATGGCTACACCTTC. Protein sequence: CASSAAGTPDYGYTF.

V and J are TRBV5-1 and TRBJ2-2, with D uncertain. Germline assignment: CDR1 SGHRS and CDR2 YFSETQ. The germline V and J ends were trimmed by 6 bases and 1 base, with 7 bases remaining between them. The CDR3 extends over 13 amino acids. The CDR3 DNA reads as TGCGCCAGCACCGACGGGAACACCGGGGAGCTGTTTTTT. Translating gives CASTDGNTGELFF.

The CDR3 reads CAWSQAGGYTF. The CDR3 nucleotides are TGTGCCTGGAGTCAGGCGGGGGGCTACACCTTC. This chain connects TRBV30 to TRBJ1-2, with D unclear. Trimming took off 2 bases at V and 8 bases at J, with 9 bases between the two ends. The CDR3 covers 11 residues. CDR1 is GTSNPN and CDR2 is SVGIG in the germline V gene (reference sequence). Full variable domain (missing parts from reference TRBV30 and TRBJ1-2): SQTIHQWPATLVQPVGSPLSLECTVEGTSNPNLYWYRQAAGRGLQLLFYSVGIGQISSEVPQNLSASRPQDRQFILSSKKLLLSDSGFYLCAWSQAGGYTFGSGTRLTVV.

This clone was picked up a small number of times. V gene TRBV7-3 combines with J gene TRBJ2-2, with D perhaps TRBD2 (6 bases). Germline CDR1 and CDR2: SGHTA and FQGTGA. With 5 bases removed from V and 5 bases from J, the gap between germline ends came to 15 bases. The CDR3 consists of 15 residues. CDR3 coding DNA: TGTGCCAGCAGCCACGCGGGGTATGGAACCGGGGAGCTGTTTTTT. This gives the protein CASSHAGYGTGELFF. Drawing the rest from reference TRBV7-3 and TRBJ2-2, the complete variable domain is GAGVSQTPSNKVTEKGKYVELRCDPISGHTALYWYRQSLGQGPEFLIYFQGTGAADDSGLPNDRFFAVRPEGSVSTLKIQRTERGDSAVYLCASSHAGYGTGELFFGEGSRLTVL.

J is TRBJ2-7 and V is TRBV15; 7 bases line up with TRBD1. Trimming removed 3 bases from V and 4 bases from J; junction bases left unmatched: 3. The V gene's germline CDR1 is LNHNV and CDR2 YYDKDF (reference sequence). This CDR3 region has 13 residues. The CDR3 loop is CATSSHRGYEQYF. As DNA, the CDR3 is TGTGCCACCAGCAGTCACAGGGGTTACGAGCAGTACTTC.

This chain connects TRBV11-3 to TRBJ1-1; D is unresolved. The V gene's germline CDR1 is SGHNT and CDR2 YENEEA. Trimming stripped 0 bases from V and 0 bases from J, with 2 bases between. The CDR3 covers 13 residues. The CDR3 sequence is CASSLDLNTEAFF. DNA of the CDR3: TGTGCCAGCAGCTTAGACCTGAACACTGAAGCTTTCTTT.

The chain couples TRBV7-8 to TRBJ1-3; no firm D call. The V end lost 5 bases, the J end lost 0 bases, and 11 bases lay between the germline ends. The CDR3 is 15 residues long. CDR1 SGHVS and CDR2 FQNEAQ come from the germline V gene. The CDR3, as DNA: TGTGCCAGCAGCCTCGACCCCTACTCTGGAAACACCATATATTTT. It translates to CASSLDPYSGNTIYF.

V is TRBV6-5 and J is TRBJ1-2; D gene ambiguous. The CDR3 has 12 amino acids. CDR1 and CDR2 from the germline V gene are MNHEY and SVGAGI. V shed 5 bases and J shed 8 bases, with 12 bases lying between them. This chain's CDR3 is CASSSRISGYTF. Written as DNA, the CDR3 is TGTGCCAGCAGTAGCCGGATCTCAGGCTACACCTTC.

The chain has TRBV4-3 and TRBJ2-3; no reliable D call. Germline lookup yields CDR1 LGHNA and CDR2 YSLEER. This CDR3 spans 16 amino acids. Trimming took off 1 base at V and 5 bases at J, with 16 bases between the two ends. CDR3 in amino acids: CASSQAASRMGDTQYF. The CDR3 DNA follows: TGCGCCAGCAGCCAAGCTGCTAGTCGAATGGGAGATACGCAGTATTTT.

Concerning this clone: The sample holds other DNA sequences that translate to the same CDR3. This chain links TRBV28 with TRBJ1-4; D perhaps matches TRBD1 (5 bases). Trimming pared 6 bases from V and 5 bases from J, leaving 16 bases between. This CDR3 spans 15 amino acids. Germline CDR1 reads MDHEN; CDR2 reads SYDVKM. CDR3 bases: TGTGCCAGCAGGGCTGCCGGGACGGTCAATGAAAAACTGTTTTTT. It encodes CASRAAGTVNEKLFF. The whole variable domain, filled in from reference TRBV28 and TRBJ1-4, reads DVKVTQSSRYLVKRTGEKVFLECVQDMDHENMFWYRQDPGLGLRLIYFSYDVKMKEKGDIPEGYSVSREKKERFSLILESASTNQTSMYLCASRAAGTVNEKLFFGSGTQLSVL.

The J gene is TRBJ2-5, the V gene TRBV7-2; D remains ambiguous. CDR3 size: 13 residues. V lost 1 base and J lost 1, with 4 bases in between. Germline V gene sequence: CDR1 SGHTA, CDR2 FQGNSA. The CDR3 DNA reads as TGTGCCAGCAGCTTAGATCCCCAAGAGACCCAGTACTTC. Translating it yields CASSLDPQETQYF.